This T cell receptor beta chain came from a study of cytomegalovirus exposure and HLA in healthy donors. The PCR ran on 60 Vbeta and 13 Jbeta primers. The data were produced by immunoSEQ multiplex PCR, yet TCRdb's version contains in-frame clones alone and is incomplete. Here the sample spans around 200,000 clones, around 84% being singletons. The CDR3 sequence is 15 residues long. Germline V gives CDR1 GTSNPN, CDR2 SVGIG (reference sequence). The V gene lost 8 bases and the J gene lost 0 bases, with 16 bases spanning the gap. The sample comprised PBMCs. This receptor was taken from a woman aged 45-59 years in good health and CMV-seropositive. The chain uses TRBV30 and TRBJ2-2, with a tentative D call TRBD2 (7 bases). CDR3 coding DNA: TGTGCCCTCGGACGGGGGGCATCGAACACCGGGGAGCTGTTTTTT. It yields the protein CALGRGASNTGELFF.